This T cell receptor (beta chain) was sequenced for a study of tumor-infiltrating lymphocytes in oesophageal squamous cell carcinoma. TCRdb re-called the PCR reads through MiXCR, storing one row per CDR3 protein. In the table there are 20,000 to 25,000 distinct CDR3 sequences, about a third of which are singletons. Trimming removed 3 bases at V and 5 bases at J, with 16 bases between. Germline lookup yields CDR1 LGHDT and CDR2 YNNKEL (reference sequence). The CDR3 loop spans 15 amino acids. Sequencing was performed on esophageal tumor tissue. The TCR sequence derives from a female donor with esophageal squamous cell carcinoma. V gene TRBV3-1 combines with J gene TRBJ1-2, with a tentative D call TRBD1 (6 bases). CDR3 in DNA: TGTGCCAGCAGCCATCGACAGGCGGGTGGATATGGCTACACCTTC. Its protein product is CASSHRQAGGYGYTF.